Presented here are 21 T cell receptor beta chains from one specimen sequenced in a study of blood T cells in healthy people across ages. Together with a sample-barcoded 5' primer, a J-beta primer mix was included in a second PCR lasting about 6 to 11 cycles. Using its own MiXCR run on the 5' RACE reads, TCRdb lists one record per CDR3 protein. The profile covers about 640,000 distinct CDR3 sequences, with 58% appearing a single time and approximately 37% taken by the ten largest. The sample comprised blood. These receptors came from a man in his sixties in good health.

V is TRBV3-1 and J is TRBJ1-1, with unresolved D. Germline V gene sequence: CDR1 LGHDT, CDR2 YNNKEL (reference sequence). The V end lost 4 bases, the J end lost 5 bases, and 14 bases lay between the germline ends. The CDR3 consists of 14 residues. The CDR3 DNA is TGTGCCAGCAGCCGGGGATTAGGGAGGACTGAAGCTTTCTTT. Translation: CASSRGLGRTEAFF.

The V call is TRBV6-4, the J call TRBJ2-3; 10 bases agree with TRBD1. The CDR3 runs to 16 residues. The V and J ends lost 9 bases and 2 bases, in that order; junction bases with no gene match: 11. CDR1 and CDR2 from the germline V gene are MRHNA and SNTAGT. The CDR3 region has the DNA TGTGCCAGTCCGGGACAGGGGCCACCTATCACAGATACGCAGTATTTT. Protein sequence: CASPGQGPPITDTQYF.

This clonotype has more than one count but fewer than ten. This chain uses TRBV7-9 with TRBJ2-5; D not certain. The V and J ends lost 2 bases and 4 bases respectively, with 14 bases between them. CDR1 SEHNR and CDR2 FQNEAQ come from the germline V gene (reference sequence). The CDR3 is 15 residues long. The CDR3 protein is CASSLRSRRVETQYF. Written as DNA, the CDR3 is TGTGCCAGCAGCTTACGGTCCCGCCGGGTAGAGACCCAGTACTTC.

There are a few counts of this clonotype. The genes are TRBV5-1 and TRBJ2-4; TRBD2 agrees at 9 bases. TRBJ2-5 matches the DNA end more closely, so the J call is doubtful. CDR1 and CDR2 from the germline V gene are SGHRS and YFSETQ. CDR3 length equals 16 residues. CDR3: CASSLAPAGGQETQYF. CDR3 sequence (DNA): TGCGCCAGCAGCTTGGCTCCAGCGGGGGGCCAAGAGACCCAGTACTTC.

The CDR3 spells CASSVGGGGQETQYF. CDR3 DNA: TGTGCCAGCAGCGTAGGCGGGGGGGGTCAAGAGACCCAGTACTTC. V is TRBV9 and J is TRBJ2-5; 9 positions agree with TRBD2. Germline trimming cut 0 bases from V and 2 bases from J; bases unmatched to any gene: 2. This CDR3 has 15 residues. The germline V gene has CDR1 SGDLS and CDR2 YYNGEE.

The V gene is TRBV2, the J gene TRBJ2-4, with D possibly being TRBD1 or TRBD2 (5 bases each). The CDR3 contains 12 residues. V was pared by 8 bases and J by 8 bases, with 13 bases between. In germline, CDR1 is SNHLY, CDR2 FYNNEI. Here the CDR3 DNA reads TGTGCCAGCCAGGGACCCGGGGACATTCAGTACTTC. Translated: CASQGPGDIQYF.

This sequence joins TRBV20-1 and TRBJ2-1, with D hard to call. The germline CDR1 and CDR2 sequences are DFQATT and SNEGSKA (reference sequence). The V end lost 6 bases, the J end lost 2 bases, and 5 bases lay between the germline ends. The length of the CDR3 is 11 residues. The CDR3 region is CSAKPYNEQFF. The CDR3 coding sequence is TGCAGTGCCAAACCCTACAATGAGCAGTTCTTC.

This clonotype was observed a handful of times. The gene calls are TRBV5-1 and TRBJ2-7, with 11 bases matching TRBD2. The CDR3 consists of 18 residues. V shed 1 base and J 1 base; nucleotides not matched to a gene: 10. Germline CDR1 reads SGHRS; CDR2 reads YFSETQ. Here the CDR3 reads CASSLSGTSGVGSYEQYF. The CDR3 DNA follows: TGCGCCAGCAGCTTGTCCGGGACTAGCGGAGTAGGATCCTACGAGCAGTACTTC.

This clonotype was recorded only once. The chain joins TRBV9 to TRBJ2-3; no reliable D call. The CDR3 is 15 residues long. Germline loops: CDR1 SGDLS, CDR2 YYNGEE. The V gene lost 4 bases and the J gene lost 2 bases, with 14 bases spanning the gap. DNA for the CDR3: TGTGCCAGCAGCTCCTTAGGTAGCTACACAGATACGCAGTATTTT. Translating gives CASSSLGSYTDTQYF.

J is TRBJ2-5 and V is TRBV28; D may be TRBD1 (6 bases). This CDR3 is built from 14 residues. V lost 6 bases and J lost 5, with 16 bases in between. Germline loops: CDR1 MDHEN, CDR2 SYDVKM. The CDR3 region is CASRNRDPRETQYF. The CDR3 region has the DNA TGTGCCAGCAGGAACAGGGACCCTCGTGAGACCCAGTACTTC.

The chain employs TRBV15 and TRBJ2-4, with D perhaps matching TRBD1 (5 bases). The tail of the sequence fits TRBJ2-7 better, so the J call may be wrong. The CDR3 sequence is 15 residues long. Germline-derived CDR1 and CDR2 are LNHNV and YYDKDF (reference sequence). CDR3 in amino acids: CATSRDLRQFYEQYF. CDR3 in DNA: TGTGCCACCAGCAGAGATCTCCGACAGTTCTACGAGCAGTACTTC.

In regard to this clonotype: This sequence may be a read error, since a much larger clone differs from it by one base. The CDR3 nucleotides read TGCAGTGCTGACGATCGGACCGCGACCTATGGCTACACCTTC. Amino acids: CSADDRTATYGYTF. The chain carries TRBV20-1 and TRBJ1-2; no definite D call. CDR1 DFQATT and CDR2 SNEGSKA come from the germline V gene (reference sequence). V shed 5 bases and J shed 4 bases, with 17 bases lying between them. This CDR3 is 14 amino acids long.

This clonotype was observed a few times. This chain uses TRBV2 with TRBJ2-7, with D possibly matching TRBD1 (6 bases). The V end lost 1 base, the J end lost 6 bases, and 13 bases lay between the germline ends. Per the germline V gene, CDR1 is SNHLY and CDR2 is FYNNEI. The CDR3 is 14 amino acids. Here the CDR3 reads CASSEVQGFSEQYF. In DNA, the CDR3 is TGTGCCAGCAGTGAAGTACAGGGTTTTTCCGAGCAGTACTTC.

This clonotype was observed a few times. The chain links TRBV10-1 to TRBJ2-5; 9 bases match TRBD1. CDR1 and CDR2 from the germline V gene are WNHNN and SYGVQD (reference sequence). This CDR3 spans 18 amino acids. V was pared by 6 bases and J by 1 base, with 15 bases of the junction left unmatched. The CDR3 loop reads CASSPGPGSGQGQETQYF. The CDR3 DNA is TGCGCCAGCAGCCCGGGACCGGGTTCGGGACAGGGCCAAGAGACCCAGTACTTC.

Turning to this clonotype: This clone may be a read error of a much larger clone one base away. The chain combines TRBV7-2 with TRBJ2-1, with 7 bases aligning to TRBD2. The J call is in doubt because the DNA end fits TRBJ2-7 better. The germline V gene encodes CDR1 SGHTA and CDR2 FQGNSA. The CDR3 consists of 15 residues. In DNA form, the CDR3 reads TGTGCCAGCAGCATGGGGGGGACCTCCTACAATGAGCAGTACTTC. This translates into CASSMGGTSYNEQYF.

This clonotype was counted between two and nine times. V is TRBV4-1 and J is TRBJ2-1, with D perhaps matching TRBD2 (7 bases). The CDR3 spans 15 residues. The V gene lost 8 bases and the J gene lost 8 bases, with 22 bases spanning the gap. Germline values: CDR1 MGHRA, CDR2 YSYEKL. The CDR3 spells CASGLRGGPTDEQFF. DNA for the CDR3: TGCGCCAGCGGGCTTAGGGGGGGCCCCACAGATGAGCAGTTCTTC.

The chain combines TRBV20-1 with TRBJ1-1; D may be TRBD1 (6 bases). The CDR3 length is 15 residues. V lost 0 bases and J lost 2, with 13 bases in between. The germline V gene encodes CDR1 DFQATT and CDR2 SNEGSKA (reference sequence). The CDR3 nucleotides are TGCAGTGCTAGAGATGGGGGCTCAATCAACACTGAAGCTTTCTTT. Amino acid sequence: CSARDGGSINTEAFF.

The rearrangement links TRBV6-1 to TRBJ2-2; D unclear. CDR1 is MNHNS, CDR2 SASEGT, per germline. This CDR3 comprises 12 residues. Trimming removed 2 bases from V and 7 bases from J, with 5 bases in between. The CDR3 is CASSEIGGELFF. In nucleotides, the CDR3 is TGTGCCAGCAGTGAAATCGGCGGGGAGCTGTTTTTT.

CDR3: CASSFYREGYGYTF. The CDR3 DNA is TGTGCCAGCAGTTTTTACAGGGAGGGATATGGCTACACCTTC. The rearrangement joins TRBV28 to TRBJ1-2; TRBD1 is a possible D gene (6 bases). Looked up from germline, CDR1 is MDHEN and CDR2 is SYDVKM. This CDR3 is built from 14 residues. Trimming stripped 3 bases from V and 5 bases from J, with 13 bases between.

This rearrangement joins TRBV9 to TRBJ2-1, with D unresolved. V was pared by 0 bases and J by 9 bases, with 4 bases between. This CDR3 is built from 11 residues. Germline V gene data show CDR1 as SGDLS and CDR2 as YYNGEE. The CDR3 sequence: CASSVGAEQFF. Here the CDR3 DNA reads TGTGCCAGCAGCGTAGGGGCTGAGCAGTTCTTC.

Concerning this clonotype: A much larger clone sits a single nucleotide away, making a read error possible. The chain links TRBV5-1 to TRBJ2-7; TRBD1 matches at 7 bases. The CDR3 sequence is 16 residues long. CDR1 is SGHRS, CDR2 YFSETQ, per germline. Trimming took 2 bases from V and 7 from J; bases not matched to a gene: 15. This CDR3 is CASSFHGTDSYNEQYF. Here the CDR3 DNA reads TGCGCCAGCAGCTTTCACGGGACAGACTCCTACAATGAGCAGTACTTC.